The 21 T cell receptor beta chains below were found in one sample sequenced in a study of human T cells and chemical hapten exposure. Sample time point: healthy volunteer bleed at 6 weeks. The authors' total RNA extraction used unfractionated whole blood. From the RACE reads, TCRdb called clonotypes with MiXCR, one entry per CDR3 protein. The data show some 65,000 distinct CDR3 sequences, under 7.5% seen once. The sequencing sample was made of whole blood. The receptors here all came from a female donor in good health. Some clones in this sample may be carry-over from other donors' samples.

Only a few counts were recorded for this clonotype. The chain's CDR3 is CASSYVQVNQPQHF. As DNA, the CDR3 is TGTGCCAGCAGTTACGTTCAGGTCAATCAGCCCCAGCATTTT. V gene TRBV6-2 or TRBV6-3 combines with J gene TRBJ1-5; D uncertain. The germline V gene encodes CDR1 MNHEY and CDR2 SVGEGT. CDR3 length equals 14 residues. V gave up 2 bases and J gave up 3 bases, with 8 bases separating them.

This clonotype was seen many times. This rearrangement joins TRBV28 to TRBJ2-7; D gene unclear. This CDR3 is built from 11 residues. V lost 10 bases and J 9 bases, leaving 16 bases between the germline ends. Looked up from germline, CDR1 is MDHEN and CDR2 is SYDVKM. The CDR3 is CATEDPGGQYF. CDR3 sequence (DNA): TGTGCCACCGAGGACCCAGGCGGGCAGTACTTC.

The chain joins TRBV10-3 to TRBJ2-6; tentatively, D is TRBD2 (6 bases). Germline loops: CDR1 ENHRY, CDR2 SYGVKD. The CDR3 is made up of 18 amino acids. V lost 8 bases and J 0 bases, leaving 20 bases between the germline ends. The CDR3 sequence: CAIGDPGTPSSGANVLTF. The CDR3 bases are TGTGCCATCGGAGACCCCGGGACTCCTAGCTCTGGGGCCAACGTCCTGACTTTC.

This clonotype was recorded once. CDR3 nucleotide sequence: TGTGCCACCAGTGATCCCCACTCCACAGATACGCAGTATTTT. Protein product: CATSDPHSTDTQYF. V gene TRBV24-1 combines with J gene TRBJ2-3; D remains ambiguous. The CDR3 is 14 amino acids. Per germline, CDR1 KGHDR and CDR2 SFDVKD. The V gene lost 3 bases and the J gene lost 2 bases, with 8 bases spanning the gap.

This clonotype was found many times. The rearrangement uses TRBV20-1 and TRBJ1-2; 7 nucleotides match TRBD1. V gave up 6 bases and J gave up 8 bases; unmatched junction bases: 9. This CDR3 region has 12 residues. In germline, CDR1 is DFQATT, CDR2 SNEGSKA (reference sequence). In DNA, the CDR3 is TGCAGTGCGAACAGGGGCTTTAGCGGCTACACCTTC. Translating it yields CSANRGFSGYTF.

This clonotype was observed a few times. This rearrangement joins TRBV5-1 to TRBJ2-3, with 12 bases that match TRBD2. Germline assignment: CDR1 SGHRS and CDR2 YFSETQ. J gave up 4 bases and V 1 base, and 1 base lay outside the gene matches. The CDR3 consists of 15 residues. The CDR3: CASSLRLAGADTQYF. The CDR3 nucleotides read TGCGCCAGCAGCTTGAGACTAGCGGGGGCAGATACGCAGTATTTT.

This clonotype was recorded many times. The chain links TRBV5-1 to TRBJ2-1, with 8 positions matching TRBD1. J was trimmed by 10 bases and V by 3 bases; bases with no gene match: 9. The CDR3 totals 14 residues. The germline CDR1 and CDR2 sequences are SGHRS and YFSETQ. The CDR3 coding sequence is TGCGCCAGCAGCTCAGGGGGCTCGGGATCCGAGCAGTTCTTC. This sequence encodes CASSSGGSGSEQFF.

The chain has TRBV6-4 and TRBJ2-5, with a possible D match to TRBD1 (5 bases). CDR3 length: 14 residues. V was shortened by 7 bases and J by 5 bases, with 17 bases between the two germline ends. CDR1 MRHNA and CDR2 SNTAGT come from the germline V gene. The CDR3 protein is CASIGCRVPETQYF. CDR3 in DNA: TGTGCCAGCATTGGATGCAGGGTCCCCGAGACCCAGTACTTC.

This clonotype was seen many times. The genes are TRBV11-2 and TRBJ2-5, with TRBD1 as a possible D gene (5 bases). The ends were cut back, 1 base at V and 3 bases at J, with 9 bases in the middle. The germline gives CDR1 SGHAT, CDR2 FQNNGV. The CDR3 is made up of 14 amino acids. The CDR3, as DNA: TGTGCCAGCAGCTTAGTGGGGCAGGAAGAGACCCAGTACTTC. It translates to CASSLVGQEETQYF.

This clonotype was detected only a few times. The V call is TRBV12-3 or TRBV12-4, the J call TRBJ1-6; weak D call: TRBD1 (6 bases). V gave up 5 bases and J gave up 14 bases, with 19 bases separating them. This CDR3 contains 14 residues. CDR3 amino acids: CASSPRTARDTLHF. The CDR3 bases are TGTGCCAGCAGTCCCCGGACAGCCCGCGACACCCTCCACTTT.

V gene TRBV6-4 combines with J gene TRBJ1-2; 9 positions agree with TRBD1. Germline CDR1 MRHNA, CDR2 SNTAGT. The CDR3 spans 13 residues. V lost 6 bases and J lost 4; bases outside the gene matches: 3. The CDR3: CASSATGGYGYTF. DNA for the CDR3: TGTGCCAGCAGCGCGACAGGGGGCTATGGCTACACCTTC.

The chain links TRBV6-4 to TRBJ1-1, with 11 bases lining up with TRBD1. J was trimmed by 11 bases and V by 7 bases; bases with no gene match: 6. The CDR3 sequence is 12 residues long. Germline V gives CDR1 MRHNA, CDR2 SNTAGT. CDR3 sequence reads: CASTGTGGYAFF. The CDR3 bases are TGTGCCAGCACCGGGACAGGGGGTTACGCTTTCTTT.

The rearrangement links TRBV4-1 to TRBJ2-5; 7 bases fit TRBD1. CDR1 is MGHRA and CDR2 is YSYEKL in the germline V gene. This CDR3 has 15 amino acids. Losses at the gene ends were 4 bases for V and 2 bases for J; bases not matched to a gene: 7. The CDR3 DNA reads TGCGCCAGCAGCCTAACCGGGACAGAGCAAGAGACCCAGTACTTC. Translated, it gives CASSLTGTEQETQYF.

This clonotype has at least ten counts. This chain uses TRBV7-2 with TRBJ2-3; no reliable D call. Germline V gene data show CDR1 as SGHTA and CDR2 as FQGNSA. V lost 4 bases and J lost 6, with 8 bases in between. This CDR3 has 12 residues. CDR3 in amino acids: CASSSPGDTQYF. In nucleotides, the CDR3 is TGTGCCAGCAGCTCCCCCGGGGATACGCAGTATTTT.

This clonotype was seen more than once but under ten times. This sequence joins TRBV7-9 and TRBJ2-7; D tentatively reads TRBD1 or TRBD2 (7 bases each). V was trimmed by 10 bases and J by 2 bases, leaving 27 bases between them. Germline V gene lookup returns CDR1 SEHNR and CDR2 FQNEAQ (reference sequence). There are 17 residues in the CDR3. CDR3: CAIEGARGTNTTYEQYF. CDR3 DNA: TGTGCCATCGAGGGAGCCAGGGGGACTAATACCACCTACGAGCAGTACTTC. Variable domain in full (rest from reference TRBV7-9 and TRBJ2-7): DTGVSQNPRHKITKRGQNVTFRCDPISEHNRLYWYRQTLGQGPEFLTYFQNEAQLEKSRLLSDRFSAERPKGSFSTLEIQRTEQGDSAMYLCAIEGARGTNTTYEQYFGPGTRLTVT.

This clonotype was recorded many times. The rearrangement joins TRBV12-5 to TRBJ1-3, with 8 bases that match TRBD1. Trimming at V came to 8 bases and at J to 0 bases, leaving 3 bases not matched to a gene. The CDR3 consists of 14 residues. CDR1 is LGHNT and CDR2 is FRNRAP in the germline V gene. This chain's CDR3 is CASRTGSSGNTIYF. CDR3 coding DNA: TGTGCTAGTCGGACAGGGTCCTCTGGAAACACCATATATTTT.

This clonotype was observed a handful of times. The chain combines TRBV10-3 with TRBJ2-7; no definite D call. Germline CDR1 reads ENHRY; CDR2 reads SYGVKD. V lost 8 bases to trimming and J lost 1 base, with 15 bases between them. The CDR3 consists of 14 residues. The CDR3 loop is CAILRLTVSYEQYF. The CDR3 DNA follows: TGTGCCATCCTTCGACTGACTGTATCCTACGAGCAGTACTTC.

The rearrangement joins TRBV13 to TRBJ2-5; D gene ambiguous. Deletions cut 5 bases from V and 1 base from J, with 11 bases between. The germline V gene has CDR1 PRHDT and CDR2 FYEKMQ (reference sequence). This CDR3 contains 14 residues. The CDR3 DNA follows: TGTGCCAGCAGCGGCCCACGGCCCCAAGAGACCCAGTACTTC. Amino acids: CASSGPRPQETQYF.

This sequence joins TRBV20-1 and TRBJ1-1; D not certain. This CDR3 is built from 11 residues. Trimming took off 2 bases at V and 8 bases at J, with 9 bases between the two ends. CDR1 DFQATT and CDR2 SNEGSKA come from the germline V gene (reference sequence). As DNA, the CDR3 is TGCAGTGCTAGAAACCTCAGAGAAGCTTTCTTT. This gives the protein CSARNLREAFF.

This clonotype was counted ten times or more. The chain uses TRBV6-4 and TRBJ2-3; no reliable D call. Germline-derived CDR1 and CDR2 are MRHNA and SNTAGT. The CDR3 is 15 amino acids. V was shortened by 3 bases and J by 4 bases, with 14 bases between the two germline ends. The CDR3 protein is CASSEAFQRPDTQYF. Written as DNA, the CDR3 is TGTGCCAGCAGTGAGGCCTTTCAAAGGCCAGATACGCAGTATTTT.

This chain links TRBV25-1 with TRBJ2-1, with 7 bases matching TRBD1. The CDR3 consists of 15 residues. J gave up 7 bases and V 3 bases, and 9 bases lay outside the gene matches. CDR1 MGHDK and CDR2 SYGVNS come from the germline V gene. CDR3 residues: CASSDDRAIGNEQFF. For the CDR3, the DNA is TGTGCCAGCAGTGATGACAGGGCCATAGGAAATGAGCAGTTCTTC.